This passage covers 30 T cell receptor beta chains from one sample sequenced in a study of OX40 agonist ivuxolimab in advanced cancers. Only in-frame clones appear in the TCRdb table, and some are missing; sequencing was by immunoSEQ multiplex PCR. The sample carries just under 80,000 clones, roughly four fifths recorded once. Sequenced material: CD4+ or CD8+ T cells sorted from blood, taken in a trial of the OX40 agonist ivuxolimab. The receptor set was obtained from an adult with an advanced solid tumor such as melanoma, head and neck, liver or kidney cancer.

The CDR3 sequence: CASSLDAGVSYNEQFF. In nucleotides, the CDR3 is TGTGCCAGCAGCTTAGATGCAGGGGTCTCCTACAATGAGCAGTTCTTC. V is TRBV7-9 and J is TRBJ2-1; maybe TRBD1 (6 bases). Germline CDR1 is SEHNR and CDR2 is FQNEAQ (reference sequence). V was shortened by 1 base and J by 0 bases, with 10 bases between the two germline ends. The CDR3 covers 16 residues.

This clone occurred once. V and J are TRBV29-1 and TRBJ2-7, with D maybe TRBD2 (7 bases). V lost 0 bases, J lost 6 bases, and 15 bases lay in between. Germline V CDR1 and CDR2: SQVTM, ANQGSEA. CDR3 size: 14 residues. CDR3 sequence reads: CSVEEGRGEGEQYF. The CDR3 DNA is TGCAGCGTTGAAGAGGGGAGGGGGGAAGGCGAGCAGTACTTC.

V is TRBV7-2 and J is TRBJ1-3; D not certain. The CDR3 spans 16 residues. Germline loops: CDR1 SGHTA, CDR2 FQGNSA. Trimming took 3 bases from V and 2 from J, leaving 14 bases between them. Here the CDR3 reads CASSLGGPLAGNTIYF. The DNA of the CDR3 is TGTGCCAGCAGCTTGGGAGGCCCACTGGCTGGAAACACCATATATTTT. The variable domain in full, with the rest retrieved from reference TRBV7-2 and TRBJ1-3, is GAGVSQSPSNKVTEKGKDVELRCDPISGHTALYWYRQSLGQGLEFLIYFQGNSAPDKSGLPSDRFSAERTGGSVSTLTIQRTQQEDSAVYLCASSLGGPLAGNTIYFGEGSWLTVV.

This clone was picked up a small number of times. DNA of the CDR3: TGTGCCTCCAATTCGGGTGCTAATGAAAAACTGTTTTTT. Its translation: CASNSGANEKLFF. V is TRBV2 and J is TRBJ1-4; D is unresolved. Per germline, CDR1 SNHLY and CDR2 FYNNEI. V was clipped by 11 bases and J by 3 bases, with 13 bases between them. The CDR3 covers 13 residues. Full variable domain (missing parts from reference TRBV2 and TRBJ1-4): EPEVTQTPSHQVTQMGQEVILRCVPISNHLYFYWYRQILGQKVEFLVSFYNNEISEKSEIFDDQFSVERPDGSNFTLKIRSTKLEDSAMYFCASNSGANEKLFFGSGTQLSVL.

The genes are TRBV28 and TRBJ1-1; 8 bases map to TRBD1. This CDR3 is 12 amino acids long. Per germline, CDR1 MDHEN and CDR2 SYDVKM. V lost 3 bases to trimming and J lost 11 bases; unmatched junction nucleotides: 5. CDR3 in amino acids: CASSFSGGGAFF. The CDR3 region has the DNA TGTGCCAGCAGTTTTTCAGGGGGCGGGGCTTTCTTT. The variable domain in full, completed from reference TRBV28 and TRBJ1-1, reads DVKVTQSSRYLVKRTGEKVFLECVQDMDHENMFWYRQDPGLGLRLIYFSYDVKMKEKGDIPEGYSVSREKKERFSLILESASTNQTSMYLCASSFSGGGAFFGQGTRLTVV.

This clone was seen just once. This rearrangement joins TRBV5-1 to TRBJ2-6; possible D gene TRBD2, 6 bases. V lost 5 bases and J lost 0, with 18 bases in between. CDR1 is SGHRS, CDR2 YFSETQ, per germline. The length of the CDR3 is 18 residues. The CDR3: CASSSSGTAFSGANVLTF. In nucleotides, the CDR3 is TGCGCCAGCAGTTCATCCGGGACTGCCTTCTCTGGGGCCAACGTCCTGACTTTC.

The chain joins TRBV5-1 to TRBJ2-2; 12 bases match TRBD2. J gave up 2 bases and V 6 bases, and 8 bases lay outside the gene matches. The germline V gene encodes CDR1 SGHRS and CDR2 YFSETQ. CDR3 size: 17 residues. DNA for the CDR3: TGCGCCAGCACCCTGACTAGCGGGAGTATCAACACCGGGGAGCTGTTTTTT. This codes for CASTLTSGSINTGELFF.

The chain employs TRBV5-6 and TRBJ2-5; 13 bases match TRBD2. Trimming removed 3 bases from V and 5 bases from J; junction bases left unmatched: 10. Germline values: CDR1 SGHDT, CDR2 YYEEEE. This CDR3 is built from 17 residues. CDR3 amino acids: CASSSRRLAGGRETQYF. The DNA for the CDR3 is TGTGCCAGCAGCTCTCGCCGACTAGCGGGAGGACGGGAGACCCAGTACTTC.

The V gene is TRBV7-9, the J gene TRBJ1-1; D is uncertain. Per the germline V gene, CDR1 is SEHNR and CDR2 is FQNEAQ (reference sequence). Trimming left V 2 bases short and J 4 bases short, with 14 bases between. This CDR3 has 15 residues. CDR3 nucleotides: TGTGCCAGCAGCTTACGTCGCTGGGGTCCCACTGAAGCTTTCTTT. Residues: CASSLRRWGPTEAFF.

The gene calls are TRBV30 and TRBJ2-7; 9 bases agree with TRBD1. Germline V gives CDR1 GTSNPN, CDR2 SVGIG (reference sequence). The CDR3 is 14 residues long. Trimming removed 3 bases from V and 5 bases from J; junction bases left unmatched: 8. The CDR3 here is CAWRQGAGRHEQYF. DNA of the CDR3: TGTGCCTGGAGACAGGGGGCAGGGAGGCACGAGCAGTACTTC.

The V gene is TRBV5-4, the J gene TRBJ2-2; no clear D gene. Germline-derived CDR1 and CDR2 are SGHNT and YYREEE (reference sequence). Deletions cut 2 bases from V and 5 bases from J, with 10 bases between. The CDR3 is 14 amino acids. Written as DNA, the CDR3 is TGTGCCAGCAGCTTCCCGGAGAGGACCGGGGAGCTGTTTTTT. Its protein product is CASSFPERTGELFF.

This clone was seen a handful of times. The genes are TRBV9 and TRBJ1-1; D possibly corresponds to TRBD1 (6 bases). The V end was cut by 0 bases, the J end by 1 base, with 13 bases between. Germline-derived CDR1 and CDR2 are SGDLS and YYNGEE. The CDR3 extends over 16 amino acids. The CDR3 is CASSVAAATGNTEAFF. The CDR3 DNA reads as TGTGCCAGCAGCGTAGCAGCCGCGACAGGGAACACTGAAGCTTTCTTT.

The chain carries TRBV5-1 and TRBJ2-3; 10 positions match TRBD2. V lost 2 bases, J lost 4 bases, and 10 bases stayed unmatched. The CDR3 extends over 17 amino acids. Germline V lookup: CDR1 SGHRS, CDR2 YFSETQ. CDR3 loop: CASSLGPSGSAADTQYF. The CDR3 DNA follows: TGCGCCAGCAGCTTAGGGCCTAGCGGGAGTGCGGCAGATACGCAGTATTTT.

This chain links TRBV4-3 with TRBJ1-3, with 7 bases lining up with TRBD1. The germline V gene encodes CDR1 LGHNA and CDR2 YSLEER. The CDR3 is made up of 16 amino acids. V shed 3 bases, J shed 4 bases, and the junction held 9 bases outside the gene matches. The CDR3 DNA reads TGCGCCAGCAGCCACTACGATGACAGGGTGGGAAACACCATATATTTT. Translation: CASSHYDDRVGNTIYF.

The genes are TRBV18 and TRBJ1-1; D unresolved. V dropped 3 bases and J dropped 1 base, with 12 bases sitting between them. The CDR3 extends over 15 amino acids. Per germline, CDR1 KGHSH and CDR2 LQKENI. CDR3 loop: CASSPGNSKNTEAFF. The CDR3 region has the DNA TGTGCCAGCTCACCCGGAAACAGCAAGAACACTGAAGCTTTCTTT.

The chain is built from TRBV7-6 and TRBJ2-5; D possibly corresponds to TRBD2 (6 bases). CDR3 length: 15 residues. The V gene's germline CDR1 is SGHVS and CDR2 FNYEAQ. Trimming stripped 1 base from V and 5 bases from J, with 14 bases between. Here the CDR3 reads CASSLDGGPTETQYF. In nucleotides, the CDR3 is TGTGCCAGCAGCTTAGACGGAGGGCCAACGGAGACCCAGTACTTC.

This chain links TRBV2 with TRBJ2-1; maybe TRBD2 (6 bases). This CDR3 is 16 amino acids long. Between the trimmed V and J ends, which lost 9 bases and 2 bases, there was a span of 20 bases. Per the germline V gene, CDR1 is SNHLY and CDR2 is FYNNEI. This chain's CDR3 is CASIRWGVTTYNEQFF. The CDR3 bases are TGTGCCAGTATTAGATGGGGGGTTACGACCTACAATGAGCAGTTCTTC.

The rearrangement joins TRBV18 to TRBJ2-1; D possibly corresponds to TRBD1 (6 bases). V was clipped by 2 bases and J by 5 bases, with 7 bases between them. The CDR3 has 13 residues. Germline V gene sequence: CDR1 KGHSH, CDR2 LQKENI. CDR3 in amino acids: CASSPGQNNEQFF. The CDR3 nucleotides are TGTGCCAGCTCACCAGGACAGAACAATGAGCAGTTCTTC. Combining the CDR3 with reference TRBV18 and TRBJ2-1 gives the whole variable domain NAGVMQNPRHLVRRRGQEARLRCSPMKGHSHVYWYRQLPEEGLKFMVYLQKENIIDESGMPKERFSAEFPKEGPSILRIQQVVRGDSAAYFCASSPGQNNEQFFGPGTRLTVL.

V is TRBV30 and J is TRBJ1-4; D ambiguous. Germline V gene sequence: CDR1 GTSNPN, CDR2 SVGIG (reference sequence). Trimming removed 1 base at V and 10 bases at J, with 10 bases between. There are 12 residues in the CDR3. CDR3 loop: CAWSDRRGKLFF. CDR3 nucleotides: TGTGCCTGGAGTGATCGGAGAGGAAAACTGTTTTTT.

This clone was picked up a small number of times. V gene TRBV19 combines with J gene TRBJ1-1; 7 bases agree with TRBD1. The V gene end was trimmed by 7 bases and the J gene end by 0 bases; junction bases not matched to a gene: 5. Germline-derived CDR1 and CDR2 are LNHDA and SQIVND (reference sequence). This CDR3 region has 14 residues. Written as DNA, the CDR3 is TGTGCCAGTACCTTACAGGGGATGAACACTGAAGCTTTCTTT. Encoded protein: CASTLQGMNTEAFF.

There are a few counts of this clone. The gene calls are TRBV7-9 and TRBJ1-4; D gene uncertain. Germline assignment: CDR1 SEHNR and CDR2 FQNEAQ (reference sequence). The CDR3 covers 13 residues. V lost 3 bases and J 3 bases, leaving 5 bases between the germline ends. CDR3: CASSLFPNEKLFF. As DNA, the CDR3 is TGTGCCAGCAGCTTGTTCCCTAATGAAAAACTGTTTTTT.

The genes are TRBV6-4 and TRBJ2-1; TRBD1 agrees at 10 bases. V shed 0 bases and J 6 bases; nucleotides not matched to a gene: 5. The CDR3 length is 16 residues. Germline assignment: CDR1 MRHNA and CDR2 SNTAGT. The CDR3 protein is CASSDSLGQGSNEQFF. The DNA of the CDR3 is TGTGCCAGCAGTGACTCCCTGGGACAGGGGAGCAATGAGCAGTTCTTC.

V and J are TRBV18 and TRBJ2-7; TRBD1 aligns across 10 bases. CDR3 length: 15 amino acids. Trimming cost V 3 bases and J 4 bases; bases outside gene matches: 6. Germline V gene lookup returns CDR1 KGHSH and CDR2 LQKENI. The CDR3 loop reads CASSPGQGRTYEQYF. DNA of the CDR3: TGTGCCAGCTCACCGGGACAGGGGAGAACGTACGAGCAGTACTTC.

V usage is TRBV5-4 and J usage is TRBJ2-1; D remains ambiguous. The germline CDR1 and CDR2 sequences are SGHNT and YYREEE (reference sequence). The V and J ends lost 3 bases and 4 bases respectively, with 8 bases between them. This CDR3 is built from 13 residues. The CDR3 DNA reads TGTGCCAGCAGCTCCGACTTGTACAATGAGCAGTTCTTC. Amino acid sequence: CASSSDLYNEQFF.

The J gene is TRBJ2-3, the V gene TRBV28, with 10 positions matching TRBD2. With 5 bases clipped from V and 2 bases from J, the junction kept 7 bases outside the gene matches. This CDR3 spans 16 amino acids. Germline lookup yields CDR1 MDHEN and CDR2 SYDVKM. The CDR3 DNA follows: TGTGCCAGCAGTATTAGCGGGGGGTTAGACACAGATACGCAGTATTTT. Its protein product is CASSISGGLDTDTQYF.

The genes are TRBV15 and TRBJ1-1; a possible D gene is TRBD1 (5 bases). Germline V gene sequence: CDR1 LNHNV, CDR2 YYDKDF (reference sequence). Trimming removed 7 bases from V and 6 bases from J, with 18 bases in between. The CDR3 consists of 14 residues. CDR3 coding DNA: TGTGCCACCACGCCGGGGCGGGTTTTCGCTGAAGCTTTCTTT. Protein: CATTPGRVFAEAFF.

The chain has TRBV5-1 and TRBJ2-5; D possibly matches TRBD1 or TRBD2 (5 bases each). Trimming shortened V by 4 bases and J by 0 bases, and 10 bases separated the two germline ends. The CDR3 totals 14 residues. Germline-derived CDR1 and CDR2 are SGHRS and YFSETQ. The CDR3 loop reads CASSQGPNQETQYF. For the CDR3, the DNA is TGCGCCAGCAGCCAGGGACCTAACCAAGAGACCCAGTACTTC.

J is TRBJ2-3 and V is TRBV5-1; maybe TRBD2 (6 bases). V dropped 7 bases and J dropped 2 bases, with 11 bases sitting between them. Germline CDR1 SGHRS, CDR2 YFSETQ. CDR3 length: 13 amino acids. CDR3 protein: CASWGEHTDTQYF. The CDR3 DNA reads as TGCGCCAGCTGGGGGGAGCACACAGATACGCAGTATTTT.

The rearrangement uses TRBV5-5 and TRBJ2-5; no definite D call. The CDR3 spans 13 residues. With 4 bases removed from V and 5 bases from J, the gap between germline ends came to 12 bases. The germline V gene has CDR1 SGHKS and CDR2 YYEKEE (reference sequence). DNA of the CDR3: TGTGCCAGCAGCGTCGTTGGGCGGGAGACCCAGTACTTC. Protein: CASSVVGRETQYF.

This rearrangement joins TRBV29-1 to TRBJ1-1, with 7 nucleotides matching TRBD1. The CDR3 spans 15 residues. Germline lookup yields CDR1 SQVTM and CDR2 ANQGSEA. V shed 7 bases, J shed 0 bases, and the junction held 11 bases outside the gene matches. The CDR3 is CSGAGRGVVNTEAFF. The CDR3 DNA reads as TGCAGCGGGGCCGGCAGGGGGGTGGTGAACACTGAAGCTTTCTTT.